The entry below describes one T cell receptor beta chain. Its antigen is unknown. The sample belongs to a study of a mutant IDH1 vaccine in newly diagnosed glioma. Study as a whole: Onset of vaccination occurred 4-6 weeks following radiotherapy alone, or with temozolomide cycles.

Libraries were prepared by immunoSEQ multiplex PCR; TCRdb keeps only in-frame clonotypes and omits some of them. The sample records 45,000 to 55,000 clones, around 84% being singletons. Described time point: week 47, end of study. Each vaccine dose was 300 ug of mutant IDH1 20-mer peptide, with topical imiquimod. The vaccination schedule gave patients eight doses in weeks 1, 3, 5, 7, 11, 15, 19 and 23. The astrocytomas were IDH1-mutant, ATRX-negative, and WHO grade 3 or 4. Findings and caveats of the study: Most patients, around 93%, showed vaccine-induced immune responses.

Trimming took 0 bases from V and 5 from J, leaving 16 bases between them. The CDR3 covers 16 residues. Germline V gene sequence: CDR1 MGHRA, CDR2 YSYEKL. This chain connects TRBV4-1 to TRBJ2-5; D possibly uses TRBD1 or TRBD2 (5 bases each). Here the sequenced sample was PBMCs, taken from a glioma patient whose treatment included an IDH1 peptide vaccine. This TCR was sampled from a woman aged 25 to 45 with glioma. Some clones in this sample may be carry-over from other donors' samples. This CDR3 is CASSQDSTGWDETQYF. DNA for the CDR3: TGCGCCAGCAGCCAAGATTCAACGGGATGGGACGAGACCCAGTACTTC.